Below are 11 T cell receptor beta chains sequenced from a single sample in a study of shared clonotypes between healthy human individuals. Naive CD8 cells, CD45RO-negative and positively selected for CCR7, excluded terminally differentiated effector memory CD45RA+ cells. Clones were read by immunoSEQ multiplex PCR, and TCRdb kept only the in-frame ones, dropping some. The table lists 1.5 million to 2.5 million clones, roughly 95% of them singletons. The sequenced sample was naive CD8+ T cells sorted from blood. Source of these receptors: a man aged 18 to 29 in good health.

Worth noting for this clone: This specimen includes other DNA sequences encoding the same CDR3. The V gene is TRBV6-5, the J gene TRBJ2-2, with D possibly being TRBD2 (6 bases). The CDR3 consists of 16 residues. V lost 1 base, J lost 8 bases, and 17 bases lay in between. Germline values: CDR1 MNHEY, CDR2 SVGAGI. Written as DNA, the CDR3 is TGTGCCAGCAGTTACTGGTCGGGAGAGGGCACTGGGGAGCTGTTTTTT. This codes for CASSYWSGEGTGELFF.

J is TRBJ1-1 and V is TRBV6-5; D is unclear. CDR1 and CDR2 from the germline V gene are MNHEY and SVGAGI. The V end lost 0 bases, the J end lost 8 bases, and 16 bases lay between the germline ends. The CDR3 sequence is 15 residues long. CDR3 amino acids: CASSYSQGWTVEAFF. As DNA, the CDR3 is TGTGCCAGCAGTTACTCGCAAGGATGGACCGTAGAAGCTTTCTTT.

This CDR3 is CASSHSLANNEQYF. CDR3 DNA: TGCGCCAGCAGCCACTCGCTAGCGAACAACGAGCAGTACTTC. The V call is TRBV4-1, the J call TRBJ2-7; D might be TRBD2 (6 bases). The V end lost 3 bases, the J end lost 5 bases, and 14 bases lay between the germline ends. The CDR3 has 14 residues. Germline-derived CDR1 and CDR2 are MGHRA and YSYEKL.

The V gene is TRBV7-9, the J gene TRBJ2-2, with 10 bases fitting TRBD2. Germline V gene data show CDR1 as SEHNR and CDR2 as FQNEAQ (reference sequence). The CDR3 length is 15 residues. J was trimmed by 4 bases and V by 3 bases; bases with no gene match: 2. This CDR3 is CASSFLAGATGELFF. The CDR3 bases are TGTGCCAGCAGCTTCCTAGCGGGAGCCACCGGGGAGCTGTTTTTT.

The chain links TRBV9 to TRBJ2-7; 7 bases line up with TRBD1. Trimming at V came to 3 bases and at J to 0 bases, leaving 9 bases not matched to a gene. Per the germline V gene, CDR1 is SGDLS and CDR2 is YYNGEE. The CDR3 is made up of 16 amino acids. DNA for the CDR3: TGTGCCAGCAGCGGACCCCCAGGGGGTAGCTCCTACGAGCAGTACTTC. Translating it yields CASSGPPGGSSYEQYF. The entire variable domain, with the rest obtained from reference TRBV9 and TRBJ2-7, is as follows: DSGVTQTPKHLITATGQRVTLRCSPRSGDLSVYWYQQSLDQGLQFLIQYYNGEERAKGNILERFSAQQFPDLHSELNLSSLELGDSALYFCASSGPPGGSSYEQYFGPGTRLTVT.

The count of this clone is one. The chain couples TRBV9 to TRBJ1-2; D is uncertain. CDR1 and CDR2 from the germline V gene are SGDLS and YYNGEE. The V and J ends lost 4 bases and 4 bases respectively, with 17 bases between them. The CDR3 sequence is 15 residues long. The CDR3 sequence: CASSPQWEGSYGYTF. The CDR3 bases are TGTGCCAGCAGCCCTCAATGGGAAGGGAGCTATGGCTACACCTTC.

In regard to this clone: Within the sample, other DNA sequences also encode this same CDR3. V is TRBV11-2 and J is TRBJ2-3; tentatively, D is TRBD1 or TRBD2 (5 bases each). V was shortened by 5 bases and J by 2 bases, with 11 bases between the two germline ends. The CDR3 runs 14 residues. Germline V gene data show CDR1 as SGHAT and CDR2 as FQNNGV. The CDR3 nucleotides read TGTGCCAGCAGCCCCGGGACGGCCACAGATACGCAGTATTTT. Its translation: CASSPGTATDTQYF.

The CDR3 nucleotides read TGCGCCAGCAGCCAAAAAGAGGGGACGACATTAGCCTACGAGCAGTACTTC. The encoded protein is CASSQKEGTTLAYEQYF. The V gene is TRBV4-1, the J gene TRBJ2-7; D is possibly TRBD1 or TRBD2 (5 bases each). Per the germline V gene, CDR1 is MGHRA and CDR2 is YSYEKL. The CDR3 runs 17 residues. V lost 2 bases and J lost 2, with 19 bases in between.

The chain recombines TRBV6-5 with TRBJ2-1, with a possible D match to TRBD2 (6 bases). Germline V gene data show CDR1 as MNHEY and CDR2 as SVGAGI. There are 16 residues in the CDR3. Trimming stripped 4 bases from V and 0 bases from J, with 13 bases between. This CDR3 is CASSWNSGSSYNEQFF. The CDR3 nucleotides are TGTGCCAGCAGTTGGAATTCCGGGAGCTCCTACAATGAGCAGTTCTTC.

The V call is TRBV13, the J call TRBJ2-2; D is perhaps TRBD2 (6 bases). Trimming cost V 0 bases and J 9 bases, with 8 bases left between them. Germline V gives CDR1 PRHDT, CDR2 FYEKMQ (reference sequence). The CDR3 spans 13 residues. DNA of the CDR3: TGTGCCAGCAGCTTAGGACTAGCAAGGGAGCTGTTTTTT. Protein: CASSLGLARELFF.

The chain couples TRBV30 to TRBJ2-1; no clear D. The germline CDR1 and CDR2 sequences are GTSNPN and SVGIG (reference sequence). With 0 bases removed from V and 8 bases from J, the gap between germline ends came to 17 bases. The CDR3 loop spans 15 amino acids. The CDR3 region has the DNA TGTGCCTGGAGTGTACTGTCTTTAAGTGGGGATGAGCAGTTCTTC. Amino acids: CAWSVLSLSGDEQFF.